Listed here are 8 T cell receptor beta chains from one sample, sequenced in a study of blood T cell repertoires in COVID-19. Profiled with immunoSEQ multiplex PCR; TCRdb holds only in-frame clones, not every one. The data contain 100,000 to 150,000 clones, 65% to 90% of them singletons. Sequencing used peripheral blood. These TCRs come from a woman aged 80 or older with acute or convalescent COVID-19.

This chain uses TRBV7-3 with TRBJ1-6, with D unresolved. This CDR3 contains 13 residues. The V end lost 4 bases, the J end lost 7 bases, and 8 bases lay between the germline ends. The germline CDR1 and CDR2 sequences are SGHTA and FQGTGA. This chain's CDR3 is CASSSSQNSPLHF. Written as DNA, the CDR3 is TGTGCCAGCAGCTCCTCGCAGAATTCACCCCTCCACTTT.

CDR3 in amino acids: CASSPRQVEKLFF. The DNA for the CDR3 is TGTGCCAGCAGTCCCCGACAGGTAGAAAAACTGTTTTTT. The chain carries TRBV27 and TRBJ1-4, with a tentative D call TRBD1 (6 bases). CDR1 and CDR2 (germline): MNHEY, SMNVEV (reference sequence). Trimming took 5 bases from V and 8 from J, leaving 12 bases between them. The length of the CDR3 is 13 residues.

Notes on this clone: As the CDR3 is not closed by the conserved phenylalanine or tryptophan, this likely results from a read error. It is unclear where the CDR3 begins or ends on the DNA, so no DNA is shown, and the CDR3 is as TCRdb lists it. The CDR3 is CASSAVCLCAVI. This chain uses TRBV9 with TRBJ1-2. Looked up from germline, CDR1 is SGDLS and CDR2 is YYNGEE. Inclusive of both ends, the CDR3 amounts to 12 amino acids.

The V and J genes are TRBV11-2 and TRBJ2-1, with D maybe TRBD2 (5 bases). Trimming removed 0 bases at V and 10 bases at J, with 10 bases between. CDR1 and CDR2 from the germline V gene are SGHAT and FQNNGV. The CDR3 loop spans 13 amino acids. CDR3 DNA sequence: TGTGCCAGCAGCTTAGATCGGACGGGGGAGCAGTTCTTC. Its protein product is CASSLDRTGEQFF.

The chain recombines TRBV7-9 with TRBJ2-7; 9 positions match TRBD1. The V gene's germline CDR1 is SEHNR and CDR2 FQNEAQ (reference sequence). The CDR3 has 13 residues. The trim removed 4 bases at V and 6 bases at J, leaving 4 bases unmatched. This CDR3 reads CASSWDRVAEQYF. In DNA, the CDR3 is TGTGCCAGCAGCTGGGACAGGGTGGCCGAGCAGTACTTC.

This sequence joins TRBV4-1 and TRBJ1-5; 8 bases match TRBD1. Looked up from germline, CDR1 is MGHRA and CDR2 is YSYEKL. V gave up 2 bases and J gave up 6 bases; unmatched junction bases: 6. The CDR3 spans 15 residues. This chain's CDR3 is CASSQPDRGIQPQHF. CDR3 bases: TGCGCCAGCAGCCAACCTGACAGGGGCATTCAGCCCCAGCATTTT.

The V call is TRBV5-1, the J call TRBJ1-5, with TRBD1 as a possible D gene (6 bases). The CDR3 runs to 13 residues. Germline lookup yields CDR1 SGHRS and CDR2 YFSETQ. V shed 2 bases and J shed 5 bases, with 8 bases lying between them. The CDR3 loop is CASSFNRDQPQHF. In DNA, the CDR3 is TGCGCCAGCAGCTTCAACAGGGATCAGCCCCAGCATTTT.

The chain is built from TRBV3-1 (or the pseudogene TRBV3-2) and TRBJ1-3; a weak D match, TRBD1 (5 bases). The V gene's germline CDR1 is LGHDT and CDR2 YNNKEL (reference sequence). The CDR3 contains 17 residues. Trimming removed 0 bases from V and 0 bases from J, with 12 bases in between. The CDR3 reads CASSQDVGALSGNTIYF. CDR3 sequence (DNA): TGTGCCAGCAGCCAAGATGTAGGGGCCCTCTCTGGAAACACCATATATTTT.